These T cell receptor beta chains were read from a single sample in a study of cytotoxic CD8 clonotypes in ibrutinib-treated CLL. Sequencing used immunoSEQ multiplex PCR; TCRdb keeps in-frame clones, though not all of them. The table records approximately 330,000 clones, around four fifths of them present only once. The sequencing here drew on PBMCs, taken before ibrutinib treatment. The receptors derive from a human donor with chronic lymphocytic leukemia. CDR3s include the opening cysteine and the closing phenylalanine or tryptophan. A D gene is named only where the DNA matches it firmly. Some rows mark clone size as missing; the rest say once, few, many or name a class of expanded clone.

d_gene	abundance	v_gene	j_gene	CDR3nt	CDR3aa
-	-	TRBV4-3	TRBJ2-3	TGCGCCAGCAGCCCTCAGGACCGCACAGATACGCAGTATTTT	CASSPQDRTDTQYF
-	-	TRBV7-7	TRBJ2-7	TGTGCTACAGTAAACGGACCCATTACCTACGAGCAGTACTTC	CATVNGPITYEQYF
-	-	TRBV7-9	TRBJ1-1	TGTGCCAGCAGCTTTGACCAGGACTTCATGAACACTGAAGCTTTCTTT	CASSFDQDFMNTEAFF
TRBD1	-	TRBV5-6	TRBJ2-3	TGTGCCAGCAGCTTAAGGGGGCAAAGGAGCACAGATACGCAGTATTTT	CASSLRGQRSTDTQYF
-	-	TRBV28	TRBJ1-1	TGTGCCAGCAGAACGGAGGGACGGGCGAACACTGAAGCTTTCTTT	CASRTEGRANTEAFF
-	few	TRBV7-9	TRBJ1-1	TGTGCCAGCAGCTTACGGACGGGACAATCTGAAGCTTTCTTT	CASSLRTGQSEAFF
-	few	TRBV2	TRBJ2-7	TGTGCCAGCAGTGACCAGGGAAGCTCCTACGAGCAGTACTTC	CASSDQGSSYEQYF
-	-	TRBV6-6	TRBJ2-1	TGTGCCAGCAGTTACGGGCTAGCGACCAGAGGTAATGAGCAGTTCTTC	CASSYGLATRGNEQFF
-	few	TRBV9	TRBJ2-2	TGTGCCAGCAGCGTGAGGGACACTGCTACCACCGGGGAGCTGTTTTTT	CASSVRDTATTGELFF
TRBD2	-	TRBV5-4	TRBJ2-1	TGTGCCAGCAGCTTGTCGGGGGGAGGCAATATTGAGCAGTTCTTC	CASSLSGGGNIEQFF
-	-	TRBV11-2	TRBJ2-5	TGTGCCAGCAGCCCTAGGACAGGGAGGGAAGAGACCCAGTACTTC	CASSPRTGREETQYF
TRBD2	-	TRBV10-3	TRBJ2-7	TGTGCCATCACGGGCCAGGGGGGACTAGCGGGAGCGTACGAGCAGTACTTC	CAITGQGGLAGAYEQYF
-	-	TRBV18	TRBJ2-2	TGTGCCAGCTCACAGCTGAACACCGGGGAGCTGTTTTTT	CASSQLNTGELFF
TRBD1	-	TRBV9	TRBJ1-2	TGTGCCAGCAGCGTATGGGAGGGGGCCGGCTACACCTTC	CASSVWEGAGYTF
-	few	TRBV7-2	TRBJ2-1	TGTGCCAGCAGCTTAAGAGGGGTGGGTTACAATGAGCAGTTCTTC	CASSLRGVGYNEQFF
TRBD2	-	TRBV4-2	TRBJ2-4	TGTGCCAGCAGCCAAGATAGTTCGGGAGGGCCAAACATTCAGTACTTC	CASSQDSSGGPNIQYF
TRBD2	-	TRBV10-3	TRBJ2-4	TGTGCCATCAGTGAGTCCCAGCGGGAGTCGAAGAACATTCAGTACTTC	CAISESQRESKNIQYF
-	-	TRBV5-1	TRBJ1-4	TGCGCCAGCACCTCGGGTCAGCGAAATGAAAAACTGTTTTTT	CASTSGQRNEKLFF
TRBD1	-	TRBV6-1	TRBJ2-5	TGTGCCAGCAGTGAAGCGCTAAGGGGGCTTAGAGAGACCCAGTACTTC	CASSEALRGLRETQYF
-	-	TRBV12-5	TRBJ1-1	TGTGCTAGTGGTTTGACCCCGACATTCGAGAACACTGAAGCTTTCTTT	CASGLTPTFENTEAFF
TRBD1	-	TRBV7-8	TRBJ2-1	TGTGCCAGCAGCTTAGCAGGGACAGGGAGGTTCAATGAGCAGTTCTTC	CASSLAGTGRFNEQFF
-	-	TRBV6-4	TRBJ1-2	TGTGCCAGCAGGACAGGTTTTTCGGGTGGCTACACCTTC	CASRTGFSGGYTF
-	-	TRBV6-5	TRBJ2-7	TGTGCCAGCAGTCCTAGGGTGTGGTACTACGAGCAGTACTTC	CASSPRVWYYEQYF
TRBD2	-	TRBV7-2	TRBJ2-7	TGTGCCAGCAGCCTCCGGGACTACTACGAGCAGTACTTC	CASSLRDYYEQYF
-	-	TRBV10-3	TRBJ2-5	TGTGCCATCAGGCCACAGGGAGGGGAGACCCAGTACTTC	CAIRPQGGETQYF
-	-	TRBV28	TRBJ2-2	TGTGCCAGCAGTTTGGCTGGGGAGCTGTTTTTT	CASSLAGELFF
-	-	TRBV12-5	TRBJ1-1	TGTGCTAGTGGGGACGGGAACACTGAAGCTTTCTTT	CASGDGNTEAFF
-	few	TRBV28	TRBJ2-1	TGTGCCAGCAGAGCCATTGACAGCTACAATGAGCAGTTCTTC	CASRAIDSYNEQFF
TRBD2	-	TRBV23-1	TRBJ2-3	TGCGCCAGCAGTCAAAACCCCCCCCACTGGAGCGGGAGAATGGATACGCAGTATTTT	CASSQNPPHWSGRMDTQYF
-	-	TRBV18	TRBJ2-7	TGTGCCAGCTCCCTCGCGACCCTAGGGGTTGCCTACGAGCAGTACTTC	CASSLATLGVAYEQYF
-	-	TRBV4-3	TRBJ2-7	TGCGCCAGCAGCCAAACCCTCGGGGGCGGACACTACGAGCAGTACTTC	CASSQTLGGGHYEQYF
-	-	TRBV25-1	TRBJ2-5	TGTGCCAGCAGGAACACCATTGGGACCCAGTACTTC	CASRNTIGTQYF
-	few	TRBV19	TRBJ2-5	TGTGCCAGTAGTATCTGGGACAACGAAGAGACCCAGTACTTC	CASSIWDNEETQYF
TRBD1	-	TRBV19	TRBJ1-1	TGTGCCAGTAGTTCGACAGGGAGGACTGAAGCTTTCTTT	CASSSTGRTEAFF
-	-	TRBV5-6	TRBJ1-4	TGTGCCAGCAGCCGAGGACTGTTTGAAAAACTGTTTTTT	CASSRGLFEKLFF
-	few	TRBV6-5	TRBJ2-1	TGTGCCAGCACGGCTAGCTACAATGAGCAGTTCTTC	CASTASYNEQFF
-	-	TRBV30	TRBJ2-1	TGTGCCTGGAGTGCGGGAAGCTCCTACAATGAGCAGTTCTTC	CAWSAGSSYNEQFF
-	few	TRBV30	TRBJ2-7	TGTGCCTGGAGTGCCGGGTCCTACGAGCAGTACTTC	CAWSAGSYEQYF
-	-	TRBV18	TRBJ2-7	TGTGCCAGCTCAGGGAAACAGGGTAGCTACGAGCAGTACTTC	CASSGKQGSYEQYF
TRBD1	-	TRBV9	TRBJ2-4	TGTGCCAGCAGCGTAACCCCCGACAGGGGGCGGGACATTCAGTACTTC	CASSVTPDRGRDIQYF
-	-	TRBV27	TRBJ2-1	TGTGCCAGCAGTTTATGGTCGACGCCCCATGAGCAGTTCTTC	CASSLWSTPHEQFF
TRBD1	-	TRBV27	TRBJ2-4	TGTGCCAGCAGTTTAGAGGGGGCTTTTTCGGACATTCAGTACTTC	CASSLEGAFSDIQYF
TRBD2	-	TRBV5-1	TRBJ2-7	TGCGCCAGCAGCAGCATTAGCGGGGCTTCCAACGAGCAGTACTTC	CASSSISGASNEQYF
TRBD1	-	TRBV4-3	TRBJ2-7	TGCGCCAGCAGCCAGGCCGGGACAGGGGGATTGTACTTC	CASSQAGTGGLYF
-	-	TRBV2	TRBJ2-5	TGTGCCAGCAGTAGAGAAGAGACCCAGTACTTC	CASSREETQYF
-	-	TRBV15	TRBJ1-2	TGTGCCACCAGCAGAGAACAGATTAACTATGGCTACACCTTC	CATSREQINYGYTF
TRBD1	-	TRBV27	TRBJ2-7	TGTGCCAGCAGTTTGGACAGGGTAGCCAACGAGCAGTACTTC	CASSLDRVANEQYF
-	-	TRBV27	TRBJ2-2	TGTGCCAGCAGTCCGAGGCCCCCGCCGGTAGCAAGGACCGGGGAGCTGTTTTTT	CASSPRPPPVARTGELFF
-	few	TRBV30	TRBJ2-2	TGTGCCTGGAGCCCCAGGCGCGGGGAGCTGTTTTTT	CAWSPRRGELFF
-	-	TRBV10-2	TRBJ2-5	TGCGCCAGCAGTGAGCTCCGCTCCGAGACCCAGTACTTC	CASSELRSETQYF
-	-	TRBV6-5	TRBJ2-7	TGTGCCAGCAGCGACCAAGGGGAGAGGCGCGAGCAGTACTTC	CASSDQGERREQYF
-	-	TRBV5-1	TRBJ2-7	TGCGCCAGCAGCTCCGGACAGCCCTACGAGCAGTACTTC	CASSSGQPYEQYF
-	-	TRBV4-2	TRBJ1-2	TGTGCCAGCAGCCAAGATTTTTTGGGACCAGGTCGGGCTAACTATGGCTACACCTTC	CASSQDFLGPGRANYGYTF